This entry lists 20 T cell receptor beta chains sequenced from one sample in a study of cytomegalovirus exposure and HLA in healthy donors. PCR was performed using 60 Vbeta and 13 Jbeta primers. Sequencing used immunoSEQ multiplex PCR; TCRdb keeps in-frame clones, though not all of them. The table records some 200,000 clones, over 65% of them present only once. The sample consisted of PBMCs. The receptors shown here come from a woman aged 50 to 65 in good health and CMV-seropositive.

The rearrangement links TRBV7-9 to TRBJ2-5, with D hard to call. The CDR3 runs 12 residues. The V end was cut by 4 bases, the J end by 4 bases, with 7 bases between. Germline V gives CDR1 SEHNR, CDR2 FQNEAQ (reference sequence). The CDR3 nucleotides are TGTGCCAGCAGCTCGTCGAGAGAGACCCAGTACTTC. Translated: CASSSSRETQYF. The complete variable domain, with remaining parts taken from reference TRBV7-9 and TRBJ2-5, reads DTGVSQNPRHKITKRGQNVTFRCDPISEHNRLYWYRQTLGQGPEFLTYFQNEAQLEKSRLLSDRFSAERPKGSFSTLEIQRTEQGDSAMYLCASSSSRETQYFGPGTRLLVL.

This clone was recorded a few times. The chain has TRBV6-6 and TRBJ2-1; 7 nucleotides match TRBD2. This CDR3 has 14 residues. With V trimmed by 0 bases and J by 6 bases, 2 bases remained unmatched. Germline V CDR1 and CDR2: MNHNY, SVGAGI (reference sequence). This chain's CDR3 is CASSYSGEGNEQFF. The CDR3 nucleotides read TGTGCCAGCAGTTACTCCGGGGAGGGCAATGAGCAGTTCTTC.

The chain joins TRBV7-9 to TRBJ2-1; TRBD1 aligns across 8 bases. Germline CDR1 reads SEHNR; CDR2 reads FQNEAQ (reference sequence). The CDR3 runs 15 residues. V lost 3 bases to trimming and J lost 3 bases; unmatched junction nucleotides: 4. The CDR3 loop reads CASSLGDRSYNEQFF. CDR3 DNA sequence: TGTGCCAGCAGCTTGGGGGACAGGAGCTACAATGAGCAGTTCTTC.

The rearrangement joins TRBV21-1 to TRBJ2-2; TRBD2 is the table's D call, not checked against the DNA. TRBV21-1 is classified as a pseudogene. The CDR3 spans 16 residues. The CDR3 is CASSPTGRDFTGELFF. CDR3 coding DNA: TGTGCCAGCAGCCCCACGGGGAGGGATTTCACCGGGGAGCTGTTTTTT.

This clone was detected only once. The chain is built from TRBV7-8 and TRBJ2-7; D may be TRBD1 (5 bases). Per germline, CDR1 SGHVS and CDR2 FQNEAQ. The CDR3 runs to 13 residues. The ends were cut back, 2 bases at V and 6 bases at J, with 11 bases in the middle. In DNA, the CDR3 is TGTGCCAGCAGCTTATTTGCAGGGTCCGAGCAGTACTTC. It specifies CASSLFAGSEQYF.

There are a few counts of this clone. The rearrangement joins TRBV29-1 to TRBJ2-6, with 12 positions matching TRBD1. The junction had 13 bases not matched to a gene; V was cut back by 3 bases and J by 4 bases. Germline CDR1 and CDR2: SQVTM and ANQGSEA. The CDR3 totals 19 residues. The CDR3, as DNA: TGCAGCGTTGAGGTGCCGGGACAGGGGGCGACGAGAGGGGCCAACGTCCTGACTTTC. Translation: CSVEVPGQGATRGANVLTF.

The chain uses TRBV9 and TRBJ1-2; 7 bases are shared with TRBD1. In germline, CDR1 is SGDLS, CDR2 YYNGEE. V shed 3 bases and J 7 bases; nucleotides not matched to a gene: 12. CDR3 length equals 15 residues. The CDR3 region has the DNA TGTGCCAGCAGCGCCCACCTTACAGGGGATGGTGGCTACACCTTC. Its protein product is CASSAHLTGDGGYTF. Together with reference TRBV9 and TRBJ1-2, the CDR3 gives the full variable domain: DSGVTQTPKHLITATGQRVTLRCSPRSGDLSVYWYQQSLDQGLQFLIQYYNGEERAKGNILERFSAQQFPDLHSELNLSSLELGDSALYFCASSAHLTGDGGYTFGSGTRLTVV.

V and J are TRBV28 and TRBJ2-2; D remains ambiguous. Germline V gives CDR1 MDHEN, CDR2 SYDVKM. The CDR3 runs 14 residues. Trimming left V 6 bases short and J 0 bases short, with 8 bases between. Here the CDR3 reads CASSPSTNTGELFF. The CDR3 DNA sequence: TGTGCCAGCAGCCCTAGTACGAACACCGGGGAGCTGTTTTTT. The entire variable domain, with the rest obtained from reference TRBV28 and TRBJ2-2, is as follows: DVKVTQSSRYLVKRTGEKVFLECVQDMDHENMFWYRQDPGLGLRLIYFSYDVKMKEKGDIPEGYSVSREKKERFSLILESASTNQTSMYLCASSPSTNTGELFFGEGSRLTVL.

This clone was detected only a few times. The gene calls are TRBV5-6 and TRBJ2-7; 12 bases align to TRBD2. Germline CDR1 reads SGHDT; CDR2 reads YYEEEE. The length of the CDR3 is 15 residues. Unmatched junction bases numbered 3, after V lost 4 bases and J lost 1 base. The CDR3 reads CASSPTSGGSYEQYF. In DNA, the CDR3 is TGTGCCAGCAGCCCGACTAGCGGGGGTTCCTACGAGCAGTACTTC.

The gene calls are TRBV4-2 and TRBJ2-5; D perhaps matches TRBD2 (7 bases). V was clipped by 1 base and J by 5 bases, with 17 bases between them. This CDR3 is built from 16 residues. Germline V gene data show CDR1 as LGHNA and CDR2 as YNFKEQ. The CDR3 DNA is TGTGCCAGCAGCCAAGGTGGAGGGGGGGGTAGGGAGACCCAGTACTTC. It translates to CASSQGGGGGRETQYF.

The chain links TRBV27 to TRBJ2-2, with 8 bases matching TRBD2. The CDR3 extends over 16 amino acids. In germline, CDR1 is MNHEY, CDR2 SMNVEV (reference sequence). J was trimmed by 3 bases and V by 2 bases; bases with no gene match: 5. CDR3 sequence (DNA): TGTGCCAGCAGTTTACGGGCGGGGGGCTACACCGGGGAGCTGTTTTTT. As protein: CASSLRAGGYTGELFF.

V usage is TRBV4-1 and J usage is TRBJ2-5; 9 nucleotides agree with TRBD2. V lost 1 base, J lost 2 bases, and 2 bases stayed unmatched. The CDR3 sequence is 15 residues long. Germline CDR1 and CDR2: MGHRA and YSYEKL. The CDR3 region is CASSQGTSAQETQYF. The CDR3 region has the DNA TGCGCCAGCAGCCAAGGGACTAGCGCGCAAGAGACCCAGTACTTC.

The rearrangement uses TRBV7-6 and TRBJ2-1, with 11 bases aligning to TRBD2. CDR1 SGHVS and CDR2 FNYEAQ come from the germline V gene. After removal of 2 bases from V and 9 bases from J, the junction contained 12 bases not matched to a gene. The CDR3 is 17 residues long. The CDR3 sequence: CASSLYPSGGTHGEQFF. The DNA of the CDR3 is TGTGCCAGCAGCTTATATCCTAGCGGGGGGACCCACGGTGAGCAGTTCTTC.

The chain joins TRBV6-6 to TRBJ2-2; 9 nucleotides line up with TRBD1. Per the germline V gene, CDR1 is MNHNY and CDR2 is SVGAGI (reference sequence). This CDR3 contains 15 residues. V dropped 4 bases and J dropped 5; count of bases not matched to a gene: 5. DNA of the CDR3: TGTGCCAGCAGTTTCCCGGGACAGGGAACCGGGGAGCTGTTTTTT. Amino acid sequence: CASSFPGQGTGELFF.

This chain joins TRBV6-5 and TRBJ2-7, with D possibly matching TRBD1 (6 bases). Trimming took 6 bases from V and 3 from J, leaving 12 bases between them. The CDR3 has 13 residues. Looked up from germline, CDR1 is MNHEY and CDR2 is SVGAGI. Here the CDR3 reads CASSPDRLYEQYF. CDR3 nucleotides: TGTGCCAGCAGCCCGGACAGACTCTACGAGCAGTACTTC.

This clone was found a few times. The chain uses TRBV6-1 and TRBJ1-4; D is unclear. The CDR3 totals 11 residues. V dropped 6 bases and J dropped 8 bases, with 7 bases sitting between them. Germline assignment: CDR1 MNHNS and CDR2 SASEGT. This chain's CDR3 is CASRVREKLFF. The DNA of the CDR3 is TGTGCCAGCAGGGTTCGGGAAAAACTGTTTTTT.

This clone was seen just once. V is TRBV7-8 and J is TRBJ1-5; 9 positions match TRBD1. CDR3 length: 15 residues. The J segment lost 6 bases and the V segment lost 1 base, leaving 4 bases of the junction unmatched. Looked up from germline, CDR1 is SGHVS and CDR2 is FQNEAQ. The CDR3 DNA reads as TGTGCCAGCAGCTTAGGGACAGGGGATGGTCAGCCCCAGCATTTT. Translating it yields CASSLGTGDGQPQHF.

V gene TRBV9 combines with J gene TRBJ2-2; 8 nucleotides agree with TRBD1. Trimming cost V 4 bases and J 4 bases; bases outside gene matches: 6. Germline V gene lookup returns CDR1 SGDLS and CDR2 YYNGEE. The CDR3 is 15 amino acids. As DNA, the CDR3 is TGTGCCAGCAGCAGCGGACAGGGTACCACCGGGGAGCTGTTTTTT. Encoded protein: CASSSGQGTTGELFF.

This clone was seen more than once but under ten times. The genes are TRBV4-2 and TRBJ2-5, with 7 positions matching TRBD1. Matching the DNA end better, TRBJ2-7 makes the J call doubtful. CDR1 and CDR2 from the germline V gene are LGHNA and YNFKEQ. The CDR3 has 17 residues. DNA for the CDR3: TGTGCCAGCAGCCAACGTGGGGACAGCCCTGACTCCTACGAGCAGTACTTC. It is translated as CASSQRGDSPDSYEQYF.

This chain links TRBV5-4 with TRBJ1-2, with a possible D match to TRBD1 (5 bases). The CDR3 totals 15 residues. The V gene's germline CDR1 is SGHNT and CDR2 YYREEE (reference sequence). Trimming removed 1 base at V and 1 base at J, with 11 bases between. CDR3 sequence reads: CASSLRGLLNYGYTF. The DNA of the CDR3 is TGTGCCAGCAGCTTGCGGGGGTTACTTAACTATGGCTACACCTTC.